This TCR beta chain emerged from a study of read filtering for tumor transcriptome and immune sequencing. Across the whole study: Revised staging placed roughly 8 patients in R-ISS I, 15 to 20 in II, more than five in III. Findings of the study overall: Single-read clonotypes: approximately 87% of IR-seq clonotypes (about 3.5% of reads), more than 70% of RNA-seq clonotypes (roughly 49% of reads).

The count of this clonotype is one. What it binds is unknown. A read error may be the cause here, since a much bigger clone is one base away. The CDR3 does not end in the conserved phenylalanine or tryptophan, so this is likely a read error. The library was built from 400 ng RNA with molecular barcoded adaptors for alpha/delta and beta/gamma chains. Using its own MiXCR run on the reads, TCRdb lists one record per CDR3 protein. Here the sample spans more than 55,000 distinct CDR3 sequences, about 20% being singletons. The CDR3 consists of 14 residues. Germline CDR1 and CDR2: SNHLY and FYNNEI. Deletions cut 8 bases from V and 4 bases from J, with 14 bases between.

This TCR came from a donor aged 40 or over with multiple myeloma. V is TRBV2 and J is TRBJ1-4, with D unresolved. Sequenced material: a population of CD138-negative cells sorted from bone marrow. Here the CDR3 reads CASHRGIGNEKLFS. The CDR3 nucleotides are TGTGCCAGCCACCGCGGGATTGGTAATGAAAAACTGTTTTCT.